The 10 T cell receptor beta chains in this list originate from one sample, sequenced in a study of shared clonotypes between healthy human individuals. The assay was immunoSEQ multiplex PCR, and TCRdb's table has in-frame clones only and misses some. Here the sample spans approximately 710,000 clones, 90% being singletons. Sequencing input: memory CD8+ T cells from PBMCs. Subset reported: CD45RO+ cells pooled with CCR7-negative TemRA cells. These receptors came from a man aged 18 to 30 in good health. Some clones in this sample may be carry-over from other donors' samples.

The chain links TRBV27 to TRBJ1-2; 7 nucleotides align to TRBD1. V was clipped by 3 bases and J by 8 bases; unmatched bases: 6. Germline lookup yields CDR1 MNHEY and CDR2 SMNVEV (reference sequence). This CDR3 has 13 residues. In DNA, the CDR3 is TGTGCCAGCAGTTTGGGACAGTTCACAGGCTACACCTTC. It encodes CASSLGQFTGYTF.

This clone has a single count. The chain uses TRBV7-9 and TRBJ2-7; 9 bases map to TRBD2. CDR1 is SEHNR, CDR2 FQNEAQ, per germline (reference sequence). The CDR3 is 15 amino acids. V shed 4 bases and J 5 bases; nucleotides not matched to a gene: 9. The CDR3 coding sequence is TGTGCCAGCAGCTCCAATAGCGGGAGTCGCGACGAGCAGTACTTC. Amino acids: CASSSNSGSRDEQYF.

V gene TRBV7-3 combines with J gene TRBJ2-1; D ambiguous. The V gene lost 5 bases and the J gene lost 2 bases, with 10 bases spanning the gap. The germline V gene encodes CDR1 SGHTA and CDR2 FQGTGA. This CDR3 spans 14 amino acids. The CDR3 DNA reads TGTGCCAGCAGCCCCGGAGAGGCCTACAATGAGCAGTTCTTC. Amino acids: CASSPGEAYNEQFF.

In the case of this clone: At one boundary the junction diverges from the germline segment, which might be a read error. The chain recombines TRBV29-1 with TRBJ2-1; 8 bases are shared with TRBD2. This CDR3 region has 14 residues. Germline loops: CDR1 SQVTM, CDR2 ANQGSEA. This CDR3 reads CSVEGTRNYNEQFF. The CDR3 nucleotides read TGCAGCGTCGAAGGGACTAGGAACTACAATGAGCAGTTCTTC.

This clone came up once. The chain joins TRBV9 to TRBJ2-3, with unresolved D. From germline, CDR1 is SGDLS and CDR2 YYNGEE. This CDR3 region has 14 residues. V was shortened by 1 base and J by 1 base, with 7 bases between the two germline ends. The CDR3 loop reads CASSVLVGTDTQYF. The DNA for the CDR3 is TGTGCCAGCAGCGTATTAGTCGGCACAGATACGCAGTATTTT.

V usage is TRBV13 and J usage is TRBJ2-2; D unclear. The CDR3 is made up of 15 amino acids. With 8 bases removed from V and 3 bases from J, the gap between germline ends came to 16 bases. Germline-derived CDR1 and CDR2 are PRHDT and FYEKMQ (reference sequence). In DNA form, the CDR3 reads TGTGCCAGCCAGAAGAACAGAGCCGACACCGGGGAGCTGTTTTTT. Its protein product is CASQKNRADTGELFF. Combining the CDR3 with reference TRBV13 and TRBJ2-2 gives the whole variable domain AAGVIQSPRHLIKEKRETATLKCYPIPRHDTVYWYQQGPGQDPQFLISFYEKMQSDKGSIPDRFSAQQFSDYHSELNMSSLELGDSALYFCASQKNRADTGELFFGEGSRLTVL.

This chain uses TRBV5-1 with TRBJ2-7; 7 bases fit TRBD1. The CDR3 is made up of 15 amino acids. With V trimmed by 0 bases and J by 4 bases, 7 bases remained unmatched. Germline V CDR1 and CDR2: SGHRS, YFSETQ. Here the CDR3 DNA reads TGCGCCAGCAGCTTGGCCGCGACAGGGTATTACGAGCAGTACTTC. Translation gives CASSLAATGYYEQYF. The full variable domain, with the rest looked up from reference TRBV5-1 and TRBJ2-7, is KAGVTQTPRYLIKTRGQQVTLSCSPISGHRSVSWYQQTPGQGLQFLFEYFSETQRNKGNFPGRFSGRQFSNSRSEMNVSTLELGDSALYLCASSLAATGYYEQYFGPGTRLTVT.

V is TRBV10-3 and J is TRBJ2-4; 14 bases map to TRBD2. CDR1 and CDR2 (germline): ENHRY, SYGVKD. The CDR3 runs 19 residues. J lost 1 base, V lost 6 bases, and 11 bases had no gene match. The CDR3 region has the DNA TGTGCCATCAGCGGACCGGGACTAGCGGGAGATCGGGCCAAAAACATTCAGTACTTC. This gives the protein CAISGPGLAGDRAKNIQYF.

The chain links TRBV7-9 to TRBJ1-2, with D uncertain. Trimming left V 5 bases short and J 13 bases short, with 17 bases between. CDR1 and CDR2 (germline): SEHNR, FQNEAQ (reference sequence). The CDR3 length is 12 residues. The CDR3 bases are TGTGCCAGCAGCCCAGCAGTCACCCGCGGCACCTTC. It translates to CASSPAVTRGTF.

CDR3 residues: CASSYGRGPYNEQFF. CDR3 DNA sequence: TGTGCCAGCAGTTATGGGCGGGGACCCTACAATGAGCAGTTCTTC. This chain connects TRBV6-5 to TRBJ2-1; D might be TRBD2 (6 bases). This CDR3 is 15 amino acids long. CDR1 is MNHEY and CDR2 is SVGAGI in the germline V gene. Trimming removed 3 bases at V and 2 bases at J, with 11 bases between.